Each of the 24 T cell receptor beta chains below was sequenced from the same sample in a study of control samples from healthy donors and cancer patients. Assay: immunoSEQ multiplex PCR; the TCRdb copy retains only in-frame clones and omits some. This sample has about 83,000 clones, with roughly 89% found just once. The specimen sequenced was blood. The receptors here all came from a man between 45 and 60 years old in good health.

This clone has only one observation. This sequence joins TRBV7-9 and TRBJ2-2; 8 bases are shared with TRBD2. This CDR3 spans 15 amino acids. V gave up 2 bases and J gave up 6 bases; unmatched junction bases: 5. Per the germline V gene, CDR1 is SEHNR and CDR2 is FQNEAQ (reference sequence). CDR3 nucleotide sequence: TGTGCCAGCAGCTTATTAGAGCGGGGGCCCGGGGAGCTGTTTTTT. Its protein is CASSLLERGPGELFF. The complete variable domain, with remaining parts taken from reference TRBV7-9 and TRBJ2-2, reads DTGVSQNPRHKITKRGQNVTFRCDPISEHNRLYWYRQTLGQGPEFLTYFQNEAQLEKSRLLSDRFSAERPKGSFSTLEIQRTEQGDSAMYLCASSLLERGPGELFFGEGSRLTVL.

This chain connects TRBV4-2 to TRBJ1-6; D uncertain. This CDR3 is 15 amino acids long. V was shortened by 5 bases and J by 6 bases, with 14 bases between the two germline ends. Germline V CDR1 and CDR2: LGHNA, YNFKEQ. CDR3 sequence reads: CASSVVPGTNSPLHF. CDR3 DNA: TGTGCCAGCAGCGTAGTCCCGGGTACTAATTCACCCCTCCACTTT.

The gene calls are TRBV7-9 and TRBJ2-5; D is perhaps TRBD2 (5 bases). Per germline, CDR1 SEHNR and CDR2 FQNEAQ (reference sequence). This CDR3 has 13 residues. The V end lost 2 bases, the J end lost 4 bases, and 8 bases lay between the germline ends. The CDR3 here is CASSLFEGETQYF. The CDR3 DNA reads TGTGCCAGCAGCTTATTCGAGGGAGAGACCCAGTACTTC.

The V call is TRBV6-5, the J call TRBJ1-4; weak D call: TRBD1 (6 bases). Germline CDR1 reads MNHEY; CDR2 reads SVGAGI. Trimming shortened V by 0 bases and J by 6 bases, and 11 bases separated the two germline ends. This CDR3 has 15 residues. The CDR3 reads CASSYSRDTDEKLFF. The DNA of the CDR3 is TGTGCCAGCAGTTACTCAAGGGACACGGATGAAAAACTGTTTTTT.

CDR3 loop: CATSSAGNTIYF. The DNA of the CDR3 is TGTGCCACCTCGTCAGCTGGAAACACCATATATTTT. The chain uses TRBV15 and TRBJ1-3, with D unresolved. The length of the CDR3 is 12 residues. V dropped 8 bases and J dropped 2 bases, with 7 bases sitting between them. Germline V lookup: CDR1 LNHNV, CDR2 YYDKDF (reference sequence).

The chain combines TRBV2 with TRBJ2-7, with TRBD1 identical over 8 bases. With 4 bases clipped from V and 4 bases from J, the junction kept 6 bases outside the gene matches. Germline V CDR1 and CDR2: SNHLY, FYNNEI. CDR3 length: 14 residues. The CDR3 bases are TGTGCCAGCAGTGCGGAGCAGGGGGCATACGAGCAGTACTTC. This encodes CASSAEQGAYEQYF.

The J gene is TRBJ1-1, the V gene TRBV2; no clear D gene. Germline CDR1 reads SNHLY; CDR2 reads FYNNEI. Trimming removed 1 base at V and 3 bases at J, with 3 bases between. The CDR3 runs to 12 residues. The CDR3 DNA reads TGTGCCAGCAGTGAAGGGGACACTGAAGCTTTCTTT. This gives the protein CASSEGDTEAFF.

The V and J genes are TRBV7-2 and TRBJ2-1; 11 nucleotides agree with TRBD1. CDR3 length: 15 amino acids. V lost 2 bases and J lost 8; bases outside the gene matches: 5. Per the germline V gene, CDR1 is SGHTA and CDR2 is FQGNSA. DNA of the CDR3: TGTGCCAGCAGCTTACCTGGACAGGGGGCATATGAGCAGTTCTTC. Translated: CASSLPGQGAYEQFF.

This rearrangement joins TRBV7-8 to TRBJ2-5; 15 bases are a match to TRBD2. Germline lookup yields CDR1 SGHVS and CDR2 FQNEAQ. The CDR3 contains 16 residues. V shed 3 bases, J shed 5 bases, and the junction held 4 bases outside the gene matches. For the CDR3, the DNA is TGTGCCAGCAGCTTCCAGGGACTAGCGGGGGGCGAGACCCAGTACTTC. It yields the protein CASSFQGLAGGETQYF. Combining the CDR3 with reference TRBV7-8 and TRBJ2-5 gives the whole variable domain GAGVSQSPRYKVAKRGQDVALRCDPISGHVSLFWYQQALGQGPEFLTYFQNEAQLDKSGLPSDRFFAERPEGSVSTLKIQRTQQEDSAVYLCASSFQGLAGGETQYFGPGTRLLVL.

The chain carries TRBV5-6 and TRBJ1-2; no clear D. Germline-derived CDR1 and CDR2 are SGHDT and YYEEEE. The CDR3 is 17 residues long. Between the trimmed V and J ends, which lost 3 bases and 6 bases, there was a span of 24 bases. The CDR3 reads CASSSFILPKPSDGYTF. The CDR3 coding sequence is TGTGCCAGCAGCTCTTTCATTCTCCCTAAACCGTCAGATGGCTACACCTTC.

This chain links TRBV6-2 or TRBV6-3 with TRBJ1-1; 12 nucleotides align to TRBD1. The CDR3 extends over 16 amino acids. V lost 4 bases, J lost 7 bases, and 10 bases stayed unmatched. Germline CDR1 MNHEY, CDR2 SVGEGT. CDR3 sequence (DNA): TGTGCCAGCAGTTCGGTTCCGGGACAGGGGGCTGGTGAAGCTTTCTTT. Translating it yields CASSSVPGQGAGEAFF.

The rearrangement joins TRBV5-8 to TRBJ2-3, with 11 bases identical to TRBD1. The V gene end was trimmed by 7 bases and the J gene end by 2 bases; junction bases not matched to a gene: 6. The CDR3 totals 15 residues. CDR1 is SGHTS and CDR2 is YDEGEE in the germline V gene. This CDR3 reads CASCRTGGITDTQYF. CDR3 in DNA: TGTGCCAGCTGTCGGACAGGGGGCATCACAGATACGCAGTATTTT.

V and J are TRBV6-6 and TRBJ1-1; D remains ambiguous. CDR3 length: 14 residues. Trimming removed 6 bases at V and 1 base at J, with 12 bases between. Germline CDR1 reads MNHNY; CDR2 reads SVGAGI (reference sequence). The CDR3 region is CASSYPSPNTEAFF. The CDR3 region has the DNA TGTGCCAGCAGCTACCCCTCCCCGAACACTGAAGCTTTCTTT.

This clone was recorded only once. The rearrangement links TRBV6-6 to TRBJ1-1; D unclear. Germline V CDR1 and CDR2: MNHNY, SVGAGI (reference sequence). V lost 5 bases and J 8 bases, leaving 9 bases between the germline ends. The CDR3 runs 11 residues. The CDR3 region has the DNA TGTGCCAGCAGTCGCACAGTCGAAGCTTTCTTT. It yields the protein CASSRTVEAFF.

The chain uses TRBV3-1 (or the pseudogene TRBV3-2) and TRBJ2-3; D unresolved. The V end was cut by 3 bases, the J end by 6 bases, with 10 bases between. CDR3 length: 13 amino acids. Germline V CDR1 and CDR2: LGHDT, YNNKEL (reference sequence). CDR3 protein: CASSQYPSDTQYF. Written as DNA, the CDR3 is TGTGCCAGCAGCCAGTATCCGTCGGATACGCAGTATTTT.

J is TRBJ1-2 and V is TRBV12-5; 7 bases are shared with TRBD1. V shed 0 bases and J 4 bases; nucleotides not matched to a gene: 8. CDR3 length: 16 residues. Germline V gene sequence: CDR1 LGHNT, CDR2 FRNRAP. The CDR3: CASGLVGPKGAYGYTF. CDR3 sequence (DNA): TGTGCTAGTGGTTTGGTCGGGCCTAAGGGGGCCTATGGCTACACCTTC.

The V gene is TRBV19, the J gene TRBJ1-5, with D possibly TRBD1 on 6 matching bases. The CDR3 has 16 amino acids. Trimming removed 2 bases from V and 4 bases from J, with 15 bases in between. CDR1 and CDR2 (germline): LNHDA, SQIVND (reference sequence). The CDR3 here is CASSIQGPGGNQPQHF. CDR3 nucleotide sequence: TGTGCCAGTAGTATACAGGGGCCAGGAGGGAATCAGCCCCAGCATTTT. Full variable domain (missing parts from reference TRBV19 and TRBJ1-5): DGGITQSPKYLFRKEGQNVTLSCEQNLNHDAMYWYRQDPGQGLRLIYYSQIVNDFQKGDIAEGYSVSREKKESFPLTVTSAQKNPTAFYLCASSIQGPGGNQPQHFGDGTRLSIL.

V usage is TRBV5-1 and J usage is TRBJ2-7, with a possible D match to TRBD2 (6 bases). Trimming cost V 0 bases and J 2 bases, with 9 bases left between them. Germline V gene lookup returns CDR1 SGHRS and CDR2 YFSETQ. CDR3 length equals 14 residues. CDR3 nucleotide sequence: TGCGCCAGCAGCTTGGGGGACTCCCCCTACGAGCAGTACTTC. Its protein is CASSLGDSPYEQYF.

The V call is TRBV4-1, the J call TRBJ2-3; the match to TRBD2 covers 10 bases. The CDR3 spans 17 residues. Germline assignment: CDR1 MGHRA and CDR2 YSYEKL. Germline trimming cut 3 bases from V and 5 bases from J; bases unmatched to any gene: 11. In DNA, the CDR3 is TGCGCCAGCAGCCATCTTGCTAGCGGGGGAAGTGGAGATACGCAGTATTTT. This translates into CASSHLASGGSGDTQYF.

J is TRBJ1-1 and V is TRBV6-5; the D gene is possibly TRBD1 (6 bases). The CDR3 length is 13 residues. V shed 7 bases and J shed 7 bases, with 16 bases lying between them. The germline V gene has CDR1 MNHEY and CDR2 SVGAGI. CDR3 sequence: CASKGFRGFEAFF. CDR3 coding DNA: TGTGCCAGCAAGGGGTTCAGGGGATTTGAAGCTTTCTTT.

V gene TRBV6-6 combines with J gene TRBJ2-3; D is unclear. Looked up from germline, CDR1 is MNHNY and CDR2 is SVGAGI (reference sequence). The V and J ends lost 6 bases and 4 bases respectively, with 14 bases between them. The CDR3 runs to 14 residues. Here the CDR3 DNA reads TGTGCCAGCAGGACGGGCCCCTGGGCAGATACGCAGTATTTT. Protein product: CASRTGPWADTQYF.

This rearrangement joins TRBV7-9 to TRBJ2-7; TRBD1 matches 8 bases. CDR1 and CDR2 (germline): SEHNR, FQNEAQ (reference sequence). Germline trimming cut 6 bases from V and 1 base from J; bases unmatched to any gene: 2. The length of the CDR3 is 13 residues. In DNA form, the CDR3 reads TGTGCCAGCAGGCGGGACAGGTCCTACGAGCAGTACTTC. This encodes CASRRDRSYEQYF.

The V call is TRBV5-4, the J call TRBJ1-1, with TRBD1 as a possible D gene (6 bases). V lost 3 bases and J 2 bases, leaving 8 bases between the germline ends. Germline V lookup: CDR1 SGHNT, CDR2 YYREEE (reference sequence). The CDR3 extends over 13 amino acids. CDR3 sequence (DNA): TGTGCCAGCAGCTCACAGGGCAACACTGAAGCTTTCTTT. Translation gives CASSSQGNTEAFF.

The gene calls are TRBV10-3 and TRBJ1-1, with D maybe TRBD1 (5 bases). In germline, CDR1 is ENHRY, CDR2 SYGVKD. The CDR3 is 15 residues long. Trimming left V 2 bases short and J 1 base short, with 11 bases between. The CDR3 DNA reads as TGTGCCATCAGTGAGGGGGCGACAGCGAACACTGAAGCTTTCTTT. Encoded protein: CAISEGATANTEAFF.